The subject of this entry is one T cell receptor beta chain. Antigen specificity is unknown. The data originate from a study of persistence of HIV-infected CD4 T cells. Study-level results: Within sorted populations, more oligoclonal TCRs accompanied more oligoclonal proviruses.

Cells were stimulated nonspecifically with anti-CD3/anti-CD28 magnetic beads. Responding CD4+ T cells were sorted by upregulation of both CD40 ligand and CD69. Sequencing used immunoSEQ version 4 in survey mode. Here immunoSEQ multiplex PCR was the method, and the copy in TCRdb shows in-frame clones only, minus some. The table shows roughly 43,000 clones, with 70% to 90% occurring only once. The CDR3 is made up of 16 amino acids. Germline lookup yields CDR1 SNHLY and CDR2 FYNNEI. V dropped 4 bases and J dropped 0 bases, with 13 bases sitting between them. The chain uses TRBV2 and TRBJ1-5; D is ambiguous. The specimen was CD4+ T cells sorted from PBMCs after roughly 18-hour stimulation, collected from a patient who received antiretroviral therapy. The TCR was taken from an adult man with HIV who was CMV-seropositive. The CDR3 loop reads CASSGWTPYSNQPQHF. Here the CDR3 DNA reads TGTGCCAGCAGTGGTTGGACGCCTTATAGCAATCAGCCCCAGCATTTT.